These T cell receptor beta chains were read from a single sample in a study of blood T cells in healthy people across ages. In TCRdb, the 5' RACE reads were re-called with MiXCR into one record per CDR3 protein. The table records hundreds of thousands of distinct CDR3 sequences, around half of them present only once. Material: blood. These receptors were collected from a man older than 75 in good health. The CDR3 runs from the conserved cysteine through the conserved F or W. A D gene is named only where the DNA matches it firmly. Clone sizes are given selectively: once, few, many, or a class where the clone is expanded.

clone_size | j_call | v_call | d_call | cdr3_nt | cdr3_aa
NA | TRBJ2-5 | TRBV27 | NA | TGTGCCGCTGGCTACTTGGTGCAGTACTTC | CAAGYLVQYF
many | TRBJ2-6 | TRBV27 | NA | TGTGCCAGCAGTTTAATGGGTGCCGGGGCCAACGTCCTGACTTTC | CASSLMGAGANVLTF
many | TRBJ1-2 | TRBV10-3 | NA | TGTGCCATCAGTGGTTTCCCCGGGACAAAGAACTATGGCTACACCTTC | CAISGFPGTKNYGYTF
NA | TRBJ2-7 | TRBV10-3 | NA | TGTGCCATCAGTGATGGGACCCGGGAGAGCGAGCAGTACTTC | CAISDGTRESEQYF
NA | TRBJ1-6 | TRBV13 | NA | TGTGCCAGCAGCTTAAGGTCTCGGCGCGGACCCCTCCACTTT | CASSLRSRRGPLHF
NA | TRBJ2-6 | TRBV9 | NA | TGTGCCAGCAGCGACCTCGAGACCGGTTCTGGGGCCAACGTCCTGACTTTC | CASSDLETGSGANVLTF
few | TRBJ2-5 | TRBV21-1 | NA | TGTGCCAGCAGCAGGAGCTTGGGAGTCCCAGAGCAGTACTTC | CASSRSLGVPEQYF
NA | TRBJ2-1 | TRBV15 | TRBD2 | TGTGCCACCAGCAGGCCGGGACTAGCGGAGTCCAATGAGCAGTTCTTC | CATSRPGLAESNEQFF
NA | TRBJ2-7 | TRBV5-5 | NA | TGTGCCAGCAGCTTCTCCGGGGTTCCCTACGAGCAGTACTTC | CASSFSGVPYEQYF
many | TRBJ2-5 | TRBV7-2 | TRBD2 | TGTGCCAGCAGCCCCGGGGGGGGCCAAGAGACCCAGTACTTC | CASSPGGGQETQYF
NA | TRBJ1-4 | TRBV5-1 | TRBD1 | TGCGCCAGCAGCCGGACAGGGGCCTTGACAAATGAAAAACTGTTTTTT | CASSRTGALTNEKLFF
NA | TRBJ2-1 | TRBV7-2 | NA | TGTGCCAGCAGCGCAGATTTCGCCCTCAATGAGCAGTTCTTC | CASSADFALNEQFF
NA | TRBJ2-1 | TRBV27 | NA | TGTGCCAGCAGTTTACTTGGGGGAGGTGAGCAGTTCTTC | CASSLLGGGEQFF
NA | TRBJ1-1 | TRBV11-3 | NA | TGTGCCAGCAGCTTAGGCGGGACAACGAACACTGAAGCTTTCTTT | CASSLGGTTNTEAFF
NA | TRBJ2-1 | TRBV3-1 | NA | TGTGCCAGCAGCCAAGGCTCCGGGCGACCCCTTTCTAAGGAGCAGTTCTTC | CASSQGSGRPLSKEQFF
many | TRBJ2-1 | TRBV20-1 | NA | TGCAGTGCTAGTATCCCCCTGCCTGGTAGCTCCTACAATGAGCAGTTCTTC | CSASIPLPGSSYNEQFF
NA | TRBJ2-7 | TRBV20-1 | TRBD1 | TGCAGTGCCCATGACAGGGTTGGAAGGGACGAGCAGTACTTC | CSAHDRVGRDEQYF
NA | TRBJ1-1 | TRBV15 | TRBD1 | TGTGCCACCAGCACACAGGGGGGGATGAGCACTGAAGCTTTCTTT | CATSTQGGMSTEAFF
many | TRBJ2-7 | TRBV20-1 | NA | TGCAGTGCTAGAGATCCCGTGGATGTCGAGCAGTACTTC | CSARDPVDVEQYF
NA | TRBJ2-3 | TRBV7-8 | TRBD2 | TGTGCCAGCAGCTTAGTGAGACTAGCGGGTATAAGATACGCGTATTTT | CASSLVRLAGIRYAYF
NA | TRBJ2-6 | TRBV5-1 | NA | TGCGCCAGCAGCTTGGCCCTGCGGGACGTCCTGACTTTC | CASSLALRDVLTF
NA | TRBJ2-7 | TRBV27 | TRBD1 | TGTGCCAGCAGTTTAAGGCCGGACAGGCTAGCCCTAGGCGAGCAGTACTTC | CASSLRPDRLALGEQYF
NA | TRBJ1-1 | TRBV5-6 | TRBD1 | TGTGCCAGCAGTTTTCGGGGACAGGGCACTGAAGCTTTCTTT | CASSFRGQGTEAFF
NA | TRBJ1-2 | TRBV4-1 | NA | TGCGCCAGCAGGGGGCAGACCAAGGGTAACTATGGCTACACCTTC | CASRGQTKGNYGYTF
NA | TRBJ2-1 | TRBV6-1 | NA | TGTGCCAGCAGTGAAACGCGCAGGAGGGCAGGGGACCGATACAATGAGCAGTTCTTC | CASSETRRRAGDRYNEQFF
NA | TRBJ2-7 | TRBV7-9 | TRBD2 | TGTGCCAGCAGCTTGGCCCTCGGGGGGAGGGCTCACGAGCAGTACTTC | CASSLALGGRAHEQYF
few | TRBJ2-3 | TRBV12-3/TRBV12-4 | TRBD1 | TGTGCCAGCAGTTTGGGACAGGGAAACTCAGATACGCAGTATTTT | CASSLGQGNSDTQYF
NA | TRBJ2-4 | TRBV5-1 | NA | TGCGCCAGCAGCTTGGTCCCAGAAAACATTCAGTACTTC | CASSLVPENIQYF
NA | TRBJ2-3 | TRBV7-6 | TRBD2 | TGTGCCAACAGCTTAGGTAGCGGGAGCTCGGGTAGATACGCGTATTTT | CANSLGSGSSGRYAYF
NA | TRBJ2-3 | TRBV12-5 | NA | TGTGCTAGTGGAGGGCCTAGCACAGATACGCAGTATTTT | CASGGPSTDTQYF
few | TRBJ2-1 | TRBV29-1 | TRBD1 | TGCAGCGCGCACAGGGGACGCGAGCAGTTCTTC | CSAHRGREQFF
NA | TRBJ1-1 | TRBV10-3 | NA | TGTGCCATCAGTCCTCAGGGACTTGGGCCTGAAGCTTTCTTT | CAISPQGLGPEAFF
few | TRBJ2-6 | TRBV6-5 | NA | TGTGCCAGCAACGACAGGTCTGGGGCCAACGTCCTGACTTTC | CASNDRSGANVLTF
NA | TRBJ2-7 | TRBV4-1 | NA | TGCGCCAGCAGCCGGGGGGCAAGCGGAGACTCCTACGAGCAGTACTTC | CASSRGASGDSYEQYF
NA | TRBJ2-5 | TRBV9 | NA | TGTGCCAGCAGCCCTCAGGGGCAGGGGCGAGAGACCCAGTACTTC | CASSPQGQGRETQYF
NA | TRBJ2-4 | TRBV20-1 | TRBD1 | TGCAGTGCCAAACAGGGGGCGGGAAACATTCAGTACTTC | CSAKQGAGNIQYF
NA | TRBJ1-1 | TRBV29-1 | NA | TGCAGCGTTGCCCGCACGGTGAACACTGAAGCTTTCTTT | CSVARTVNTEAFF
NA | TRBJ2-7 | TRBV4-1 | TRBD2 | TGCGCCAGCAGCCGAGGGACTAGCGGGAGTTCGCAGCAGTACTTC | CASSRGTSGSSQQYF
NA | TRBJ2-3 | TRBV7-9 | NA | TGTGCCAGCAGTCCCCGGAACCTAGCGACGGGCGATACGCAGTATTTT | CASSPRNLATGDTQYF
NA | TRBJ2-3 | TRBV29-1 | NA | TGCAGCGTTACAGGGAGATTGAGCACAGGTACGCAGTATTTT | CSVTGRLSTGTQYF
NA | TRBJ2-5 | TRBV10-3 | TRBD1 | TGTGCCATCAGCCCACAGGGGGGAACAGAGACCCAGTACTTC | CAISPQGGTETQYF
few | TRBJ1-4 | TRBV2 | NA | TGTGCCAGCACCCAGGAGAGTACAACTAATGAAAAACTGTTTTTT | CASTQESTTNEKLFF
NA | TRBJ2-3 | TRBV10-3 | NA | TGTGCCATCAGTGAAGTCGCAGGGCCGGGTACGCAGTATTTT | CAISEVAGPGTQYF
NA | TRBJ2-2 | TRBV6-2/TRBV6-3 | NA | TGTGCCAGCAGCCATGGACGGGGCTGGGCCGGGGAGCTGTTTTTT | CASSHGRGWAGELFF
few | TRBJ2-3 | TRBV20-1 | NA | TGCAGTGCTAGTAGCGGCCCAATGGGATACGCGTATTTT | CSASSGPMGYAYF
few | TRBJ2-7 | TRBV7-2 | TRBD1 | TGTGCCAGCAGCTCACAGGGGACATACGAGCAGTACTTC | CASSSQGTYEQYF
few | TRBJ2-7 | TRBV12-3/TRBV12-4 | TRBD2 | TGTGCCAGCAGTTTAAGGGCGGGAGGGAAGCAGTACTTC | CASSLRAGGKQYF
NA | TRBJ2-7 | TRBV3-1 | TRBD2 | TGTGCCAGCAGCCAAGGCCTAAGATCCAGTGAGCGGGGGATTTACGAGCAGTACTTC | CASSQGLRSSERGIYEQYF
NA | TRBJ2-7 | TRBV12-3/TRBV12-4 | TRBD2 | TGTGCCAGCACCACGAGCGGGAGGGCCGGTAGCGAGCAGTACTTC | CASTTSGRAGSEQYF
NA | TRBJ2-3 | TRBV5-1 | NA | TGCGCCAGCAGCTTGGCGGGACCCGGCACAGATACGCAGTATTTT | CASSLAGPGTDTQYF
NA | TRBJ2-7 | TRBV4-1 | TRBD1 | TGCGCCAGCAGCCAAGGGTCAGGGGGATTACGCGAGCAGTACTTC | CASSQGSGGLREQYF
NA | TRBJ1-5 | TRBV3-1 | NA | TGTGCCAGCAGCCCCGGCAGTGATGATCAGCCCCAGCATTTT | CASSPGSDDQPQHF